The sequence of this T cell receptor beta chain was determined in a study of blood T cell repertoires in COVID-19. For the study at large: Italy, Spain and the United States were the sources of the convalescent and acute COVID-19 samples.

Produced via immunoSEQ multiplex PCR; TCRdb's table is partial and in-frame only. The sample has 120,000 to 150,000 clones; roughly 90% are singletons. Germline loops: CDR1 MDHEN, CDR2 SYDVKM. Trimming took off 3 bases at V and 0 bases at J, with 12 bases between the two ends. This CDR3 is built from 15 residues. This TCR derives from a man in his fifties or sixties with active or convalescent COVID-19. The chain joins TRBV28 to TRBJ2-7; D gene ambiguous. Sequencing was performed on peripheral blood. CDR3 residues: CASSFGGSLSYEQYF. The CDR3 coding sequence is TGTGCCAGCAGTTTCGGCGGCAGTCTCTCCTACGAGCAGTACTTC.